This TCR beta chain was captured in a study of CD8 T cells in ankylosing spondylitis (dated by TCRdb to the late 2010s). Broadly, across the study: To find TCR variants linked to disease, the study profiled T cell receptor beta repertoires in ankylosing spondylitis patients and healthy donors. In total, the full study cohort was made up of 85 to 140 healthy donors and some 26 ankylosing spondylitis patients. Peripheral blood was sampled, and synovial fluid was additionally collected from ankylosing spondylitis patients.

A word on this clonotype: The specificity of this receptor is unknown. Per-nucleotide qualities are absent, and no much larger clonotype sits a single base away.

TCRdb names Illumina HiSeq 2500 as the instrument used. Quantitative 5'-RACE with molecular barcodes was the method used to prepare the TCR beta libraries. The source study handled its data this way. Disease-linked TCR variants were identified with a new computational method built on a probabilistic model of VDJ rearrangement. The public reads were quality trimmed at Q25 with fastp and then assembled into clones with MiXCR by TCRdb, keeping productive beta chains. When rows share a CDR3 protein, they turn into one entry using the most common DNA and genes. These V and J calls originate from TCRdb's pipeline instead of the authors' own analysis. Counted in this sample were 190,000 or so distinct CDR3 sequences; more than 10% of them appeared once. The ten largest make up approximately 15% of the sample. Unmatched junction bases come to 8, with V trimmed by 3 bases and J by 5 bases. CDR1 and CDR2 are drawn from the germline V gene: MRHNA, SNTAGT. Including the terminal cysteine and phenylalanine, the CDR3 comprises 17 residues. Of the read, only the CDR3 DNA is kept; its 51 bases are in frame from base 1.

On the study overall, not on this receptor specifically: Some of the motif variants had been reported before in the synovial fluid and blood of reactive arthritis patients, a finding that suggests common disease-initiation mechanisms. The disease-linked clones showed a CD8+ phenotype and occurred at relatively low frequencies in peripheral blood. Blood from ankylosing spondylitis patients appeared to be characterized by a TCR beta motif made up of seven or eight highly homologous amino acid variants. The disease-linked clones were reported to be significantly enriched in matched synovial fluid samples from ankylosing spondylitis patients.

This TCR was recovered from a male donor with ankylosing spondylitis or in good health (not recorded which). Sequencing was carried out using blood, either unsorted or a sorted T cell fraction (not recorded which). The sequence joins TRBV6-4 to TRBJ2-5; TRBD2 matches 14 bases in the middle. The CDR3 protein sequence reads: CASSEGLAGVGAETQYF. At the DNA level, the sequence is TGTGCCAGCAGTGAGGGACTAGCGGGAGTAGGGGCTGAGACCCAGTACTTC.